The 23 T cell receptor beta chains below were found in one sample sequenced in a study of shared clonotypes between healthy human individuals. Profiling relied on immunoSEQ multiplex PCR, and the TCRdb table lists in-frame clones only, not all of them. The sample lists about 960,000 clones, 70% to 85% occurring once. Sequencing was performed on memory CD4+ T cells sorted from blood. Subset meaning: CD45RA-negative fraction. The receptors shown here come from a man younger than 35 in good health.

The chain is built from TRBV7-2 and TRBJ2-3, with D perhaps given as TRBD1 or TRBD2 (7 bases each). This CDR3 is built from 15 residues. Between the trimmed V and J ends, which lost 7 bases and 4 bases, there was a span of 18 bases. Germline V CDR1 and CDR2: SGHTA, FQGNSA. CDR3 nucleotide sequence: TGTGCCAGCACCCTCAGGGGGGGTCAGGCAGATACGCAGTATTTT. Translating gives CASTLRGGQADTQYF.

J is TRBJ1-2 and V is TRBV4-1, with TRBD1 as a possible D gene (5 bases). Trimming removed 0 bases at V and 12 bases at J, with 17 bases between. Looked up from germline, CDR1 is MGHRA and CDR2 is YSYEKL. The CDR3 is 14 amino acids. As DNA, the CDR3 is TGCGCCAGCAGCCAAGATAAGGTGCAGGGCTTACACACCTTC. Its protein product is CASSQDKVQGLHTF.

The chain joins TRBV29-1 to TRBJ2-7; 9 nucleotides line up with TRBD2. V dropped 7 bases and J dropped 3; count of bases not matched to a gene: 7. This CDR3 is 13 amino acids long. From germline, CDR1 is SQVTM and CDR2 ANQGSEA. CDR3 nucleotides: TGCAGCGCGGAGACTAGCGGATACTACGAGCAGTACTTC. Its protein is CSAETSGYYEQYF.

The chain uses TRBV5-1 and TRBJ2-3; unclear D gene. Germline V lookup: CDR1 SGHRS, CDR2 YFSETQ. The CDR3 covers 13 residues. The V end lost 4 bases, the J end lost 4 bases, and 10 bases lay between the germline ends. CDR3 loop: CASSLTAPDTQYF. The CDR3 DNA is TGCGCCAGCAGCCTCACGGCACCAGATACGCAGTATTTT.

The chain joins TRBV2 to TRBJ1-6, with TRBD1 matching over 9 bases. The CDR3 is 15 residues long. V was pared by 4 bases and J by 9 bases, with 7 bases of the junction left unmatched. The germline V gene has CDR1 SNHLY and CDR2 FYNNEI. The CDR3 bases are TGTGCCAGCAGTGGAGGACAGGGGCGGGTTTCACCCCTCCACTTT. This encodes CASSGGQGRVSPLHF. The whole variable domain, filled in from reference TRBV2 and TRBJ1-6, reads EPEVTQTPSHQVTQMGQEVILRCVPISNHLYFYWYRQILGQKVEFLVSFYNNEISEKSEIFDDQFSVERPDGSNFTLKIRSTKLEDSAMYFCASSGGQGRVSPLHFGNGTRLTVT.

This clone has only one observation. Being one base from a much bigger clone, this may be a read error. The chain recombines TRBV2 with TRBJ2-7, with TRBD1 matching 8 bases. V gave up 10 bases and J gave up 2 bases; unmatched junction bases: 4. Germline CDR1 SNHLY, CDR2 FYNNEI. The CDR3 spans 12 residues. CDR3 bases: TGTGCCACCGTACAGGGGGCCTACGAGCAGTACTTC. Translation gives CATVQGAYEQYF.

This sequence joins TRBV5-4 and TRBJ2-7; 13 bases line up with TRBD2. Losses at the gene ends were 5 bases for V and 1 base for J; bases not matched to a gene: 6. The CDR3 consists of 16 residues. Germline V gene data show CDR1 as SGHNT and CDR2 as YYREEE (reference sequence). The CDR3 sequence: CASRPGLAGASYEQYF. CDR3 coding DNA: TGTGCCAGCAGGCCAGGACTAGCGGGGGCTTCCTACGAGCAGTACTTC. Supplemented by reference TRBV5-4 and TRBJ2-7, the full variable domain reads ETGVTQSPTHLIKTRGQQVTLRCSSQSGHNTVSWYQQALGQGPQFIFQYYREEENGRGNFPPRFSGLQFPNYSSELNVNALELDDSALYLCASRPGLAGASYEQYFGPGTRLTVT.

V is TRBV16 and J is TRBJ2-5, with D perhaps matching TRBD1 or TRBD2 (5 bases each). The CDR3 is 15 residues long. V lost 5 bases and J 3 bases, leaving 16 bases between the germline ends. Germline V gives CDR1 KGHSY, CDR2 FQNENV. The CDR3 sequence: CASSVARGREETQYF. For the CDR3, the DNA is TGTGCCAGCAGCGTCGCCCGGGGCCGGGAAGAGACCCAGTACTTC.

Concerning this clone: This may arise from a read error, as a much more abundant clone is one base away. The gene calls are TRBV7-3 and TRBJ2-7; maybe TRBD1 (6 bases). Trimming stripped 5 bases from V and 3 bases from J, with 8 bases between. The germline V gene has CDR1 SGHTA and CDR2 FQGTGA. This CDR3 contains 12 residues. This CDR3 reads CASSLQGYEQYF. The CDR3 coding sequence is TGTGCCAGCAGCCTACAGGGCTACGAGCAGTACTTC.

This clone was found once. The chain joins TRBV5-4 to TRBJ1-3; possible D gene TRBD1, 5 bases. Trimming stripped 4 bases from V and 3 bases from J, with 8 bases between. Germline CDR1 reads SGHNT; CDR2 reads YYREEE (reference sequence). The CDR3 totals 13 residues. The CDR3 nucleotides are TGTGCCAGCAGCATTGGGGGTGGAAACACCATATATTTT. Its protein is CASSIGGGNTIYF. Looking up the rest from reference TRBV5-4 and TRBJ1-3 gives the full variable domain: ETGVTQSPTHLIKTRGQQVTLRCSSQSGHNTVSWYQQALGQGPQFIFQYYREEENGRGNFPPRFSGLQFPNYSSELNVNALELDDSALYLCASSIGGGNTIYFGEGSWLTVV.

This sequence joins TRBV30 and TRBJ1-5; D possibly corresponds to TRBD1 (6 bases). Trimming stripped 0 bases from V and 5 bases from J, with 17 bases between. In germline, CDR1 is GTSNPN, CDR2 SVGIG (reference sequence). The CDR3 is made up of 16 amino acids. The CDR3: CAWSVLGGGQDQPQHF. The CDR3 DNA follows: TGTGCCTGGAGTGTCCTCGGGGGCGGTCAGGATCAGCCCCAGCATTTT.

The V and J genes are TRBV5-6 and TRBJ2-7; TRBD1 matches 8 bases. With 3 bases clipped from V and 5 bases from J, the junction kept 4 bases outside the gene matches. The CDR3 length is 13 residues. Germline CDR1 is SGHDT and CDR2 is YYEEEE. The CDR3 region is CASSSTGGNEQYF. For the CDR3, the DNA is TGTGCCAGCAGCTCCACAGGGGGGAACGAGCAGTACTTC.

This sequence joins TRBV2 and TRBJ2-7; tentatively, D is TRBD1 or TRBD2 (5 bases each). CDR3 length equals 14 residues. Germline loops: CDR1 SNHLY, CDR2 FYNNEI. Trimming left V 4 bases short and J 3 bases short, with 13 bases between. CDR3 amino acids: CASSGDGRDYEQYF. In nucleotides, the CDR3 is TGTGCCAGCAGTGGGGACGGACGGGACTACGAGCAGTACTTC. The entire variable domain, with the rest obtained from reference TRBV2 and TRBJ2-7, is as follows: EPEVTQTPSHQVTQMGQEVILRCVPISNHLYFYWYRQILGQKVEFLVSFYNNEISEKSEIFDDQFSVERPDGSNFTLKIRSTKLEDSAMYFCASSGDGRDYEQYFGPGTRLTVT.

The CDR3 region has the DNA TGTGCCAGCGGCACACCGGGACAGGTTTGGTATGAGCAGTTCTTC. It specifies CASGTPGQVWYEQFF. The chain carries TRBV11-2 and TRBJ2-1; 8 bases align to TRBD1. The CDR3 consists of 15 residues. J was trimmed by 8 bases and V by 8 bases; bases with no gene match: 14. Per the germline V gene, CDR1 is SGHAT and CDR2 is FQNNGV.

The rearrangement uses TRBV30 and TRBJ2-7; 9 nucleotides align to TRBD2. CDR3 length: 14 amino acids. V dropped 3 bases and J dropped 7; count of bases not matched to a gene: 10. CDR1 and CDR2 from the germline V gene are GTSNPN and SVGIG (reference sequence). The CDR3 loop is CAWRWGGRAGEQYF. The DNA of the CDR3 is TGTGCCTGGAGATGGGGCGGGAGGGCCGGAGAGCAGTACTTC. Full variable domain (outside the CDR3, taken from reference TRBV30 and TRBJ2-7): SQTIHQWPATLVQPVGSPLSLECTVEGTSNPNLYWYRQAAGRGLQLLFYSVGIGQISSEVPQNLSASRPQDRQFILSSKKLLLSDSGFYLCAWRWGGRAGEQYFGPGTRLTVT.

The gene calls are TRBV5-6 and TRBJ2-7, with D perhaps TRBD2 (7 bases). CDR1 SGHDT and CDR2 YYEEEE come from the germline V gene. V was trimmed by 6 bases and J by 2 bases, leaving 18 bases between them. The CDR3 contains 15 residues. The DNA of the CDR3 is TGTGCCAGCACCCTCTCCGGGGGGCGGGCCTACGAGCAGTACTTC. Protein: CASTLSGGRAYEQYF.

V is TRBV4-2 and J is TRBJ1-2, with D hard to call. The CDR3 is 15 amino acids. The V gene's germline CDR1 is LGHNA and CDR2 YNFKEQ. V lost 0 bases and J lost 0, with 8 bases in between. The DNA of the CDR3 is TGTGCCAGCAGCCAAGATCGGTCTGCTAACTATGGCTACACCTTC. Its protein is CASSQDRSANYGYTF.

V is TRBV7-2 and J is TRBJ2-7, with D uncertain. V was trimmed by 1 base and J by 3 bases, leaving 19 bases between them. This CDR3 has 17 amino acids. The germline CDR1 and CDR2 sequences are SGHTA and FQGNSA. CDR3 DNA sequence: TGTGCCAGCAGCTTAGTAGGCTCTTCCTCTACCTACTACGAGCAGTACTTC. Protein sequence: CASSLVGSSSTYYEQYF.

In this sample, this clone turned up a few times. In nucleotides, the CDR3 is TGTGCCAGCAGTAGGACTAGCGGCTCCTACGAGCAGTACTTC. Its translation: CASSRTSGSYEQYF. The rearrangement links TRBV2 to TRBJ2-7, with 10 positions matching TRBD2. V lost 5 bases and J lost 0; bases outside the gene matches: 1. The CDR3 has 14 amino acids. Germline V gives CDR1 SNHLY, CDR2 FYNNEI.

This chain uses TRBV30 with TRBJ1-3; D remains unclear. Germline CDR1 and CDR2: GTSNPN and SVGIG (reference sequence). The CDR3 runs 13 residues. V was trimmed by 4 bases and J by 5 bases, leaving 12 bases between them. CDR3 coding DNA: TGTGCCTGGAATGGAGGAGATAGAAACACCATATATTTT. Its translation is CAWNGGDRNTIYF.

Comment on this clone: The likely explanation is a read error, given a far larger clone one base away. V is TRBV7-9 and J is TRBJ2-6; perhaps TRBD1 as D (5 bases). Germline CDR1 is SEHNR and CDR2 is FQNEAQ (reference sequence). V shed 1 base and J shed 4 bases, with 8 bases lying between them. There are 15 residues in the CDR3. CDR3 DNA: TGTGCCAGCAGCTTAGAAGGGGTCGGGGCCAACGTCCTGACTTTC. This translates into CASSLEGVGANVLTF.

This clone has just one count. This chain joins TRBV18 and TRBJ1-2, with a tentative D call TRBD1 (5 bases). V was shortened by 4 bases and J by 4 bases, with 10 bases between the two germline ends. The CDR3 is 13 amino acids. Germline assignment: CDR1 KGHSH and CDR2 LQKENI. For the CDR3, the DNA is TGTGCCAGCTCACTCAGGGAGGGCTATGGCTACACCTTC. It yields the protein CASSLREGYGYTF.

The rearrangement uses TRBV18 and TRBJ2-5; D perhaps matches TRBD1 (6 bases). Trimming removed 3 bases at V and 2 bases at J, with 13 bases between. This CDR3 has 15 amino acids. Germline V gene lookup returns CDR1 KGHSH and CDR2 LQKENI. For the CDR3, the DNA is TGTGCCAGCTCACCTCCCGGGACACCTCAAGAGACCCAGTACTTC. It specifies CASSPPGTPQETQYF.